This T cell receptor beta chain stems from a study of radiation and T cells in renal cell carcinoma. The study's findings and limits: In blood, top tumor clones expanded by 2 weeks, shrinking by 4.

With 4 bases clipped from V and 2 bases from J, the junction kept 4 bases outside the gene matches. The CDR3 is 14 residues long. Germline assignment: CDR1 SGDLS and CDR2 YYNGEE. Here immunoSEQ multiplex PCR was the method, and the copy in TCRdb shows in-frame clones only, minus some. The table shows just under 150,000 clones, with 65% to 90% occurring only once. A word on this clone: Its specificity is not known.

Time point given: blood 4 weeks post-SBRT, at nephrectomy. Treatment reported: 15 Gy SBRT to primary tumor, nephrectomy 4 weeks later. Nephrectomy followed 15 Gy stereotactic body radiation by 4 weeks. This receptor was identified in a woman aged 45-60 years with renal cell carcinoma. The sequencing here drew on blood, taken from a patient whose treatment included radiotherapy and nephrectomy. The V call is TRBV9, the J call TRBJ2-5, with 8 nucleotides matching TRBD2. The CDR3 here is CASSRRGGQETQYF. The DNA of the CDR3 is TGTGCCAGCAGCCGCCGCGGGGGGCAAGAGACCCAGTACTTC.